The 20 T cell receptor beta chains in this list originate from one sample, sequenced in a study of T cells in Graves' hyperthyroidism and ophthalmopathy. From RNA transcripts, TCR beta CDR3 regions were amplified. In the first-round RT-PCR of the TCR CDR3, the HTBI primer set was used. TCRdb independently ran MiXCR on the multiplex PCR reads; one entry per CDR3 protein. The sample contains 250,000 to 300,000 distinct CDR3 sequences, less than 15% of which appear only once. The sequenced sample consisted of blood. The source of these receptors is a woman aged 25 to 45 with Graves' hyperthyroidism that later progressed to Graves' ophthalmopathy.

Details on this clonotype: It may be a read error: a sequence one base away is much more abundant. This chain joins TRBV7-3 and TRBJ2-5; D gene ambiguous. CDR1 is SGHTA and CDR2 is FQGTGA in the germline V gene. The CDR3 runs 13 residues. CDR3 bases: TGTGCCAGCAGCTCGACAAGCCAAGAGACCCAGTGCTTC. Encoded protein: CASSSTSQETQCF. The full variable domain, with the rest looked up from reference TRBV7-3 and TRBJ2-5, is GAGVSQTPSNKVTEKGKYVELRCDPISGHTALYWYRQSLGQGPEFLIYFQGTGAADDSGLPNDRFFAVRPEGSVSTLKIQRTERGDSAVYLCASSSTSQETQCFGPGTRLLVL.

This clonotype was detected ten times or more. The DNA for the CDR3 is TGTGCCAGCATCGAATCTAAAAGCACTGAAGCTTTCTTT. The encoded protein is CASIESKSTEAFF. V gene TRBV6-1 combines with J gene TRBJ1-1; D gene ambiguous. CDR3 length equals 13 residues. V was shortened by 7 bases and J by 4 bases, with 13 bases between the two germline ends. Per germline, CDR1 MNHNS and CDR2 SASEGT.

This clonotype occurred many times. This CDR3 reads CSARDSKYYMTHEQYF. CDR3 bases: TGCAGTGCTAGAGACTCTAAATACTATATGACCCACGAGCAGTACTTC. The V gene is TRBV20-1, the J gene TRBJ2-7, with D uncertain. Germline loops: CDR1 DFQATT, CDR2 SNEGSKA (reference sequence). CDR3 length: 16 residues. With 0 bases removed from V and 5 bases from J, the gap between germline ends came to 20 bases.

This clonotype was seen only a few times. The V gene is TRBV25-1, the J gene TRBJ2-1; 14 nucleotides agree with TRBD2. The CDR3 consists of 13 residues. The trim removed 3 bases at V and 15 bases at J, leaving 4 bases unmatched. Per the germline V gene, CDR1 is MGHDK and CDR2 is SYGVNS. The CDR3 spells CASSDRLAGGVFF. The CDR3 DNA follows: TGTGCCAGCAGTGACCGACTAGCGGGAGGGGTGTTCTTC.

This clonotype occurred many times. The chain has TRBV6-2 or TRBV6-3 and TRBJ2-3, with 9 bases lining up with TRBD1. The CDR3 sequence is 14 residues long. Germline V gene data show CDR1 as MNHEY and CDR2 as SVGEGT. The ends lost 5 bases at V and 6 bases at J; junction bases unmatched: 6. CDR3 coding DNA: TGTGCCAGCAGTCAAAAGACAGGGGGTGATACGCAGTATTTT. This gives the protein CASSQKTGGDTQYF.

This chain links TRBV7-2 with TRBJ2-5, with 13 bases identical to TRBD2. This CDR3 spans 18 amino acids. Germline CDR1 SGHTA, CDR2 FQGNSA. With V trimmed by 5 bases and J by 6 bases, 15 bases remained unmatched. The CDR3 reads CASSPEGGKTSGGKTQYF. The DNA of the CDR3 is TGTGCCAGCAGCCCCGAGGGGGGCAAGACTAGCGGGGGGAAGACCCAGTACTTC.

This clonotype showed up many times. The V gene is TRBV6-1, the J gene TRBJ1-5; D not resolved. With 8 bases removed from V and 3 bases from J, the gap between germline ends came to 14 bases. In germline, CDR1 is MNHNS, CDR2 SASEGT. This CDR3 contains 14 residues. The CDR3 DNA sequence: TGTGCCAGCGGCCGATACGGTTACAATCAGCCCCAGCATTTT. The encoded protein is CASGRYGYNQPQHF.

There are many counts of this clonotype. V gene TRBV30 combines with J gene TRBJ1-5; D is perhaps TRBD1 (5 bases). The ends were cut back, 5 bases at V and 5 bases at J, with 7 bases in the middle. CDR1 is GTSNPN, CDR2 SVGIG, per germline (reference sequence). The CDR3 is 11 amino acids. In DNA form, the CDR3 reads TGTGCCTGGGGGACGGATCAGCCCCAGCATTTT. This encodes CAWGTDQPQHF.

V and J are TRBV13 and TRBJ2-5, with D tentatively TRBD1 (6 bases). The CDR3 runs 18 residues. V was pared by 5 bases and J by 5 bases, with 27 bases between. Looked up from germline, CDR1 is PRHDT and CDR2 is FYEKMQ (reference sequence). The DNA of the CDR3 is TGTGCCAGCAGCCCCAGCGGACACCCGGACAGCCTTGGGGAGACCCAGTACTTC. It translates to CASSPSGHPDSLGETQYF.

Details on this clonotype: This may be a read error: a much more frequent sequence differs by one nucleotide. This chain links TRBV20-1 with TRBJ1-1; D gene uncertain. Trimming shortened V by 6 bases and J by 1 base, and 9 bases separated the two germline ends. This CDR3 contains 12 residues. Germline V lookup: CDR1 DFQATT, CDR2 SNEGSKA (reference sequence). The CDR3 loop is CSAPVRNTEAFF. The DNA for the CDR3 is TGCAGTGCCCCCGTTCGGAACACTGAAGCTTTCTTT.

This clonotype was detected ten times or more. The J gene is TRBJ1-1, the V gene TRBV28; D gene uncertain. CDR3 length equals 12 residues. V lost 6 bases, J lost 8 bases, and 13 bases lay in between. The germline gives CDR1 MDHEN, CDR2 SYDVKM. The CDR3 region is CASSQRVREAFF. The CDR3 DNA reads as TGTGCCAGCAGCCAAAGGGTGAGGGAAGCTTTCTTT.

V is TRBV20-1 and J is TRBJ1-3; D gene ambiguous. The germline CDR1 and CDR2 sequences are DFQATT and SNEGSKA (reference sequence). The CDR3 sequence is 12 residues long. Trimming took off 3 bases at V and 8 bases at J, with 11 bases between the two ends. This CDR3 is CSASSVGDTIYF. The CDR3 DNA sequence: TGCAGTGCTAGTTCCGTCGGGGACACCATATATTTT.

This clonotype has ten or more counts. The chain uses TRBV7-6 and TRBJ2-5; 11 bases are a match to TRBD1. The CDR3 is 17 residues long. Germline V gene data show CDR1 as SGHVS and CDR2 as FNYEAQ. J was trimmed by 13 bases and V by 0 bases; bases with no gene match: 16. CDR3 residues: CASSLAPGTGGQRDRYF. DNA of the CDR3: TGTGCCAGCAGCTTAGCCCCCGGGACAGGGGGACAACGAGATCGGTACTTC.

This clonotype has ten or more counts. CDR3 nucleotide sequence: TGTGCCAGCAGCCAAGAATTGGAGGGCCTTGCCGAGCAGTACTTC. Its protein product is CASSQELEGLAEQYF. This chain joins TRBV3-1 and TRBJ2-7; maybe TRBD2 (6 bases). Germline V lookup: CDR1 LGHDT, CDR2 YNNKEL (reference sequence). Trimming shortened V by 0 bases and J by 6 bases, and 15 bases separated the two germline ends. The CDR3 has 15 residues.

This clonotype was counted at least ten times. CDR3 coding DNA: TGTGCCAGCAGTTACTCTGCTAGCGGGGGACCCCAAGAGACCCAGTACTTC. It specifies CASSYSASGGPQETQYF. The chain employs TRBV6-2 or TRBV6-3 and TRBJ2-5; 10 nucleotides agree with TRBD2. CDR3 length: 17 amino acids. The ends lost 0 bases at V and 1 base at J; junction bases unmatched: 5. Germline loops: CDR1 MNHEY, CDR2 SVGEGT.

This clonotype was counted ten times or more. J is TRBJ2-2 and V is TRBV29-1; 13 bases are shared with TRBD2. This CDR3 is built from 16 residues. The V gene end was trimmed by 6 bases and the J gene end by 2 bases; junction bases not matched to a gene: 6. Germline loops: CDR1 SQVTM, CDR2 ANQGSEA. This CDR3 reads CSVPGTSGINTGELFF. In DNA form, the CDR3 reads TGCAGCGTCCCCGGGACTAGCGGGATTAACACCGGGGAGCTGTTTTTT.

The sample holds many counts of this clonotype. The rearrangement joins TRBV28 to TRBJ1-2; possible D gene TRBD1, 5 bases. V dropped 7 bases and J dropped 3 bases, with 9 bases sitting between them. This CDR3 has 12 residues. Germline CDR1 reads MDHEN; CDR2 reads SYDVKM. DNA of the CDR3: TGTGCCAGCACGGACAAGTACTATGGCTACACCTTC. This gives the protein CASTDKYYGYTF.

In its sample, this clonotype was seen many times. V gene TRBV20-1 combines with J gene TRBJ2-3; D might be TRBD2 (5 bases). This CDR3 spans 14 amino acids. CDR1 is DFQATT and CDR2 is SNEGSKA in the germline V gene (reference sequence). The germline V and J ends were trimmed by 1 base and 0 bases, with 8 bases remaining between them. The chain's CDR3 is CSARAEDSTDTQYF. CDR3 coding DNA: TGCAGTGCTAGAGCGGAGGACAGCACAGATACGCAGTATTTT.

This clonotype came up many times. The gene calls are TRBV13 and TRBJ2-1; D remains ambiguous. The CDR3 consists of 12 residues. Germline V gives CDR1 PRHDT, CDR2 FYEKMQ (reference sequence). V lost 3 bases to trimming and J lost 8 bases, with 8 bases between them. The CDR3 sequence is CASSLTRDEQFF. The CDR3, as DNA: TGTGCCAGCAGCTTGACCAGAGATGAGCAGTTCTTC.

This clonotype was seen ten or more times. The genes are TRBV6-5 and TRBJ1-1; D is unclear. The V gene's germline CDR1 is MNHEY and CDR2 SVGAGI. The ends were cut back, 2 bases at V and 6 bases at J, with 7 bases in the middle. The CDR3 runs to 12 residues. CDR3 region: CASSYGPSEAFF. CDR3 nucleotide sequence: TGTGCCAGCAGTTACGGGCCGTCTGAAGCTTTCTTT.